The TCR beta chain under discussion was sequenced for a study of memory CD4+ T cells and cytomegalovirus serostatus. Study at large: Of the healthy Belgian adults, 9 were CMV seropositive and about two dozen seronegative.

Single viable CD3+CD4+CD8-CD45RO+ cells were sorted as the memory CD4+ T cells. The data were produced by immunoSEQ multiplex PCR, yet TCRdb's version contains in-frame clones alone and is incomplete. Of some 67,000 clones in the sample, 60% to 85% were seen once. Study-wide points: Suggested: most of the CMV-linked TCR signature lies in CD4+ memory cells. Of under 200 reported CMV TCRbeta sequences, under 70 were found in memory CD4+ repertoires.

Germline V gives CDR1 SEHNR, CDR2 FQNEAQ (reference sequence). The CDR3 length is 14 residues. V shed 4 bases, J shed 5 bases, and the junction held 7 bases outside the gene matches. To note about this clone: What it binds is unknown.

What was sequenced was memory CD4+ T cells from blood. This chain joins TRBV7-9 and TRBJ2-7; 8 nucleotides agree with TRBD2. The source of this sequence is an adult in good health and CMV-seropositive. The CDR3 protein is CASSSSGLAHEQYF. In DNA form, the CDR3 reads TGTGCCAGCAGCTCCTCCGGACTAGCCCACGAGCAGTACTTC.